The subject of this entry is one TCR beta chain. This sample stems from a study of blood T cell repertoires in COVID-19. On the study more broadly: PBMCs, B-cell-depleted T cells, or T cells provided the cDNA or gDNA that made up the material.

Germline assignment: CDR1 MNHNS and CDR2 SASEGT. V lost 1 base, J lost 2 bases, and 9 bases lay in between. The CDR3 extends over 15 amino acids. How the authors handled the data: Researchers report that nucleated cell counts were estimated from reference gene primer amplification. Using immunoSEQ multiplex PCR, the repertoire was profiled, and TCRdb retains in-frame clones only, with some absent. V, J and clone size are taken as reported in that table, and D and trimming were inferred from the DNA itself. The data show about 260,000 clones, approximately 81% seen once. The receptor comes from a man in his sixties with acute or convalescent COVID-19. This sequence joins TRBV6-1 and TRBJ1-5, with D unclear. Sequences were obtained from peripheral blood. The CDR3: CASSEVGGRNQPQHF. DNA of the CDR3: TGTGCCAGCAGTGAAGTAGGTGGGCGCAATCAGCCCCAGCATTTT.